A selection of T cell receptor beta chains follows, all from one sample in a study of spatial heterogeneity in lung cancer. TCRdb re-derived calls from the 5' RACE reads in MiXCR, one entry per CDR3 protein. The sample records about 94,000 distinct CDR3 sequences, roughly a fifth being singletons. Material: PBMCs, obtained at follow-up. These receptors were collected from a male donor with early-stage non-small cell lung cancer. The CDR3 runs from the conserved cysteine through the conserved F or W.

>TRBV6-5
CASRPANANQPQHF
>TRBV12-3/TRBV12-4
CASSYWGGPGNTIYF
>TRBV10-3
CAISDSGNQPQHF
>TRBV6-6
CASSPRTGGTKTYEQYF
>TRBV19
CASRTRSKVTDTQYF
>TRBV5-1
CASSLALETAQYF
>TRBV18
CASSPLPNTEAFF
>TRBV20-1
CSARVPSGASYNEQFF
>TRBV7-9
CASSLENRGAFF
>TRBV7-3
CASSFQTQGYEQYF
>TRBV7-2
CVSSLGDRGQPQHF
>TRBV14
CASSRDRGYSPLHF
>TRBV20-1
CSATGTGSTEAFF
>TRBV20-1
CSASGGDRGRYGYTF